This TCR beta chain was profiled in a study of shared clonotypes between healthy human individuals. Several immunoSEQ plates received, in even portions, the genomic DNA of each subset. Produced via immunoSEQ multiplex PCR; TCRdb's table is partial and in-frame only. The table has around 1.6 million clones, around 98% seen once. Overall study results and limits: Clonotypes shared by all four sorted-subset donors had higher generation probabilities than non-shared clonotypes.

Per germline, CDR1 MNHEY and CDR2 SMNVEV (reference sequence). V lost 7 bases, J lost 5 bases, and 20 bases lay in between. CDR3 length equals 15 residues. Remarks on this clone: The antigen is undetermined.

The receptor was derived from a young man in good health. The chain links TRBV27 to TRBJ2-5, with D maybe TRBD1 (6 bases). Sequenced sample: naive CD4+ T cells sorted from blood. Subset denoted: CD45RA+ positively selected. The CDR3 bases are TGTGCCAGCACCAATGGAACAGGGTATAGGGAGACCCAGTACTTC. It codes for CASTNGTGYRETQYF.